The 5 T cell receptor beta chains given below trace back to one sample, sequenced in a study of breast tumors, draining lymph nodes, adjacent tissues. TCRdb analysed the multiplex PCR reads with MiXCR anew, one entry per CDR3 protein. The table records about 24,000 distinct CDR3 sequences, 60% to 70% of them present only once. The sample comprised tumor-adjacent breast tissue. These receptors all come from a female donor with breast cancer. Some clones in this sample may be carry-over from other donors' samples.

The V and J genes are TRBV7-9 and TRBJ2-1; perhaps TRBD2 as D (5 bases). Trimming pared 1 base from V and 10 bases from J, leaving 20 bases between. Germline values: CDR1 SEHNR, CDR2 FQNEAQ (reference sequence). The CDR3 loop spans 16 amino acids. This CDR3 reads CASSLGAGGQEPEQFF. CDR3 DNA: TGTGCCAGCAGCTTAGGTGCTGGAGGTCAGGAGCCGGAGCAGTTCTTC.

CDR3 protein: CASSVAVYNEQFF. The CDR3 DNA reads as TGTGCCAGCAGCGTAGCAGTCTACAATGAGCAGTTCTTC. The gene calls are TRBV9 and TRBJ2-1, with D hard to call. This CDR3 is built from 13 residues. The V end was cut by 0 bases, the J end by 3 bases, with 4 bases between. From germline, CDR1 is SGDLS and CDR2 YYNGEE.

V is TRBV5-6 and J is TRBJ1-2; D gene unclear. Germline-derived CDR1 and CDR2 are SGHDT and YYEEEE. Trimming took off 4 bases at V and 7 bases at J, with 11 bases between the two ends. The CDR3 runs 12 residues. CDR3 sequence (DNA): TGTGCCAGCAGCCTGGCCTTACTTGGCTACACCTTC. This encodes CASSLALLGYTF.

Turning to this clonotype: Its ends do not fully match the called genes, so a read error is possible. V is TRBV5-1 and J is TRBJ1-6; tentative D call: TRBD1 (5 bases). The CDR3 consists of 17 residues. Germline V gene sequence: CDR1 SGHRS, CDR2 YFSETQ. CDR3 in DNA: TGCGCCAGCAGCTTGGTATCAGGGAGCTCCTACAATTCACCCCTCCACTTT. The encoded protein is CASSLVSGSSYNSPLHF.

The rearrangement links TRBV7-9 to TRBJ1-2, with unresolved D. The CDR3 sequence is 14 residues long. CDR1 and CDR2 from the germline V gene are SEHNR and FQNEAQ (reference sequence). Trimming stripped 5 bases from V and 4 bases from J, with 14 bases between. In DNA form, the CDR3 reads TGTGCCAGCAGCCAAGCGCGAGCCGGCTATGGCTACACCTTC. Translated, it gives CASSQARAGYGYTF.